This T cell receptor (beta chain) comes out of a study of blood T cell repertoires in COVID-19. About the research overall: Samples came from the United States, Italy and Spain, spanning acute and convalescent COVID-19.

In the original workflow: Researchers report that nucleated cell counts were estimated from reference gene primer amplification. Profiled with immunoSEQ multiplex PCR; TCRdb holds only in-frame clones, not every one. V and J calls and clone size follow that table, whereas D and trimming were derived from the DNA. The sample shows 100,000 to 150,000 clones, over 80% of them seen only once. The ends lost 4 bases at V and 4 bases at J; junction bases unmatched: 3. Per the germline V gene, CDR1 is SGHRS and CDR2 is YFSETQ. The CDR3 runs 14 residues. The clonotype originates from a man aged 35 to 55 with active or convalescent COVID-19. This chain joins TRBV5-1 and TRBJ2-3; 10 bases match TRBD2. What was sequenced was peripheral blood. The CDR3 loop is CASSLAGVSDTQYF. DNA of the CDR3: TGCGCCAGCAGCCTAGCGGGGGTGTCAGATACGCAGTATTTT.